This T cell receptor beta chain was documented in a study of T cells in Graves' hyperthyroidism and ophthalmopathy. From roughly 10 ml of fresh peripheral blood, PBMCs were isolated. This clonotype came up once. Its antigen is unidentified. Points from the study as a whole: In blood, most of the thyroid clonotypes expanded above 0.001 were also present. Ophthalmopathy was identified by the model a median around 6.3 months ahead of onset. Researchers report that a 13 V-J model separated ophthalmopathy from stable hyperthyroidism.

Template material for amplifying TCR beta CDR3 regions consisted of RNA transcripts. The primer set for the first-round RT-PCR of the TCR CDR3 was HTBI. TCRdb processed the multiplex PCR reads anew with MiXCR; each CDR3 protein has one entry. The sample carries about 480,000 distinct CDR3 sequences, roughly a quarter recorded once. J lost 5 bases, V lost 0 bases, and 4 bases had no gene match. Germline CDR1 reads SGHDN; CDR2 reads FVKESK. The CDR3 has 14 residues. The sequence was obtained from a woman in her thirties with Graves' ophthalmopathy. Material for sequencing was blood. The genes are TRBV14 and TRBJ2-7; 7 nucleotides agree with TRBD2. The CDR3 nucleotides read TGTGCCAGCAGCCAAGATACTCGGGGGGACGAGCAGTACTTC. Protein sequence: CASSQDTRGDEQYF.